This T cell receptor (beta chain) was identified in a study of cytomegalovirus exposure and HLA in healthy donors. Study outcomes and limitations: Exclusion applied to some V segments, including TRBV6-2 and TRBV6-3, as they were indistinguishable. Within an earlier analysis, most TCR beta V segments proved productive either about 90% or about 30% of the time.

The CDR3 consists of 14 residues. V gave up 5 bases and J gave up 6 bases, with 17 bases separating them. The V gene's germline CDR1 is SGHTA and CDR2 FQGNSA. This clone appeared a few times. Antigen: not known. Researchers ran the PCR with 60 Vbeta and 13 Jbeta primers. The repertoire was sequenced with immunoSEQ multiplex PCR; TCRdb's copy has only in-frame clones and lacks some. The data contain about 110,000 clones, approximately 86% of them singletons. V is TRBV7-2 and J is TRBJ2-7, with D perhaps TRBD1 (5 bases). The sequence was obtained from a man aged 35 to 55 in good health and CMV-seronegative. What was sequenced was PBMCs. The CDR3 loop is CASSRTGPRSEQYF. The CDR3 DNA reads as TGTGCCAGCAGCCGAACAGGCCCCAGGTCCGAGCAGTACTTC. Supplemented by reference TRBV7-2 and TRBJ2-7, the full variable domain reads GAGVSQSPSNKVTEKGKDVELRCDPISGHTALYWYRQSLGQGLEFLIYFQGNSAPDKSGLPSDRFSAERTGGSVSTLTIQRTQQEDSAVYLCASSRTGPRSEQYFGPGTRLTVT.